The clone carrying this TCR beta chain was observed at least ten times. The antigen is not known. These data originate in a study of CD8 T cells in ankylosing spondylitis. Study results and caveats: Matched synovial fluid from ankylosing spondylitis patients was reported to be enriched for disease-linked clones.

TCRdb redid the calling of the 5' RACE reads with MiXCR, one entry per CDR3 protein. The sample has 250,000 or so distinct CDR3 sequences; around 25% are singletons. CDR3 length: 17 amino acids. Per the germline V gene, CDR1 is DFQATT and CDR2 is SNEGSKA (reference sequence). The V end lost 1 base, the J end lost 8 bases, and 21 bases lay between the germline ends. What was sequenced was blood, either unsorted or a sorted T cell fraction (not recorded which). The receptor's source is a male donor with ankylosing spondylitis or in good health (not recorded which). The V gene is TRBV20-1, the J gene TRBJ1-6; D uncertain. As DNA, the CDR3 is TGCAGTGCTAGAGCGACTAAAGCGGCAGCTGCTTATTCACCCCTCCACTTT. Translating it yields CSARATKAAAAYSPLHF.